This T cell receptor (beta chain) was profiled in a study of response to subunit inactivated influenza vaccine. This clonotype was seen a handful of times. V shed 0 bases and J shed 10 bases, with 10 bases lying between them. From germline, CDR1 is MNHEY and CDR2 SVGAGI. This CDR3 has 13 amino acids. TCRdb passed the RT-PCR reads through MiXCR, listing each CDR3 protein once. Of over 650,000 distinct CDR3 sequences in the sample, approximately 17% were seen once. The chain is built from TRBV6-5 and TRBJ2-1, with a tentative D call TRBD1 (6 bases). Here the sequenced sample was PBMCs from blood, taken more than 4 days after vaccination. The clonotype comes from a man aged 50 to 60 who received an inactivated influenza vaccine. The chain's CDR3 is CASSYSGGQEQFF. The CDR3 region has the DNA TGTGCCAGCAGTTACTCAGGGGGACAAGAGCAGTTCTTC.